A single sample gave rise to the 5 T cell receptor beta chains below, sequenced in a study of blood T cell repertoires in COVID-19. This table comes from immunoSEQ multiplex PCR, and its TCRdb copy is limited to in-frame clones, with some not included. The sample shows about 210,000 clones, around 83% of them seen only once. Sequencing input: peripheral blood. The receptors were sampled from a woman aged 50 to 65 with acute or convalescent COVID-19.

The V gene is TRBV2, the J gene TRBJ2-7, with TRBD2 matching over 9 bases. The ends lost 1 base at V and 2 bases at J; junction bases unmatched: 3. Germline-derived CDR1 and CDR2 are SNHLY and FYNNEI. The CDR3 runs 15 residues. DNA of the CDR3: TGTGCCAGCAGTGAAGGGCTAGCGGGAACCTACGAGCAGTACTTC. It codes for CASSEGLAGTYEQYF.

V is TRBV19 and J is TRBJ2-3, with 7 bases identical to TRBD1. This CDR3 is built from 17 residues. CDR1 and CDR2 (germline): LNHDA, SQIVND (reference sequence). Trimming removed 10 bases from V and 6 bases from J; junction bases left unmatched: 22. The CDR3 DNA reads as TGTGCCACCGCCCCCGGTAAACAGGGGCGCCGTATCGATACGCAGTATTTT. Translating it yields CATAPGKQGRRIDTQYF. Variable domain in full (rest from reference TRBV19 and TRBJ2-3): DGGITQSPKYLFRKEGQNVTLSCEQNLNHDAMYWYRQDPGQGLRLIYYSQIVNDFQKGDIAEGYSVSREKKESFPLTVTSAQKNPTAFYLCATAPGKQGRRIDTQYFGPGTRLTVL.

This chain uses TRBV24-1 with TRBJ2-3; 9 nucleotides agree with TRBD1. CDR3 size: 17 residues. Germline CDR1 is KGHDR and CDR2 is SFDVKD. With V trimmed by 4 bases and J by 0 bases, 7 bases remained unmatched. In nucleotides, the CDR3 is TGTGCCACCAGTGACCGGACAGGGGATGCTAGCACAGATACGCAGTATTTT. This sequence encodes CATSDRTGDASTDTQYF.

The CDR3 sequence: CASSYAGARTEAFF. The CDR3 coding sequence is TGTGCCAGCAGTTACGCAGGGGCGAGGACTGAAGCTTTCTTT. This chain joins TRBV6-2 or TRBV6-3 and TRBJ1-1; TRBD1 might be the D (6 bases). The ends were cut back, 2 bases at V and 5 bases at J, with 12 bases in the middle. This CDR3 has 14 amino acids. The germline CDR1 and CDR2 sequences are MNHEY and SVGEGT.

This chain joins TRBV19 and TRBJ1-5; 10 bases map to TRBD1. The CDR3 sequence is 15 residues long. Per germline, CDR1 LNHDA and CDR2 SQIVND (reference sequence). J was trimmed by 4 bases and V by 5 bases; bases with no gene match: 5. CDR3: CASSAPDRGNQPQHF. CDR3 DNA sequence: TGTGCCAGTAGTGCCCCGGACAGGGGGAATCAGCCCCAGCATTTT. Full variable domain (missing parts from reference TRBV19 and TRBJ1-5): DGGITQSPKYLFRKEGQNVTLSCEQNLNHDAMYWYRQDPGQGLRLIYYSQIVNDFQKGDIAEGYSVSREKKESFPLTVTSAQKNPTAFYLCASSAPDRGNQPQHFGDGTRLSIL.